This T cell receptor beta chain was retrieved from a study of cytomegalovirus exposure and HLA in healthy donors. Germline CDR1 LNHDA, CDR2 SQIVND (reference sequence). V shed 4 bases and J 9 bases; nucleotides not matched to a gene: 9. The CDR3 is 15 amino acids. In the PCR, 60 Vbeta and 13 Jbeta primers were used. This table comes from immunoSEQ multiplex PCR, and its TCRdb copy is limited to in-frame clones, with some not included. The table lists 90,000 or so clones, 82% of them singletons. The sequencing sample was made of PBMCs. The rearrangement uses TRBV19 and TRBJ2-3, with 11 bases lining up with TRBD2. The receptor was isolated from a man younger than 40 in good health and CMV-seropositive. The DNA of the CDR3 is TGTGCCAGTAGTACCGCACTAGCGGGAGTCCAAACGCAGTATTTT. It translates to CASSTALAGVQTQYF.